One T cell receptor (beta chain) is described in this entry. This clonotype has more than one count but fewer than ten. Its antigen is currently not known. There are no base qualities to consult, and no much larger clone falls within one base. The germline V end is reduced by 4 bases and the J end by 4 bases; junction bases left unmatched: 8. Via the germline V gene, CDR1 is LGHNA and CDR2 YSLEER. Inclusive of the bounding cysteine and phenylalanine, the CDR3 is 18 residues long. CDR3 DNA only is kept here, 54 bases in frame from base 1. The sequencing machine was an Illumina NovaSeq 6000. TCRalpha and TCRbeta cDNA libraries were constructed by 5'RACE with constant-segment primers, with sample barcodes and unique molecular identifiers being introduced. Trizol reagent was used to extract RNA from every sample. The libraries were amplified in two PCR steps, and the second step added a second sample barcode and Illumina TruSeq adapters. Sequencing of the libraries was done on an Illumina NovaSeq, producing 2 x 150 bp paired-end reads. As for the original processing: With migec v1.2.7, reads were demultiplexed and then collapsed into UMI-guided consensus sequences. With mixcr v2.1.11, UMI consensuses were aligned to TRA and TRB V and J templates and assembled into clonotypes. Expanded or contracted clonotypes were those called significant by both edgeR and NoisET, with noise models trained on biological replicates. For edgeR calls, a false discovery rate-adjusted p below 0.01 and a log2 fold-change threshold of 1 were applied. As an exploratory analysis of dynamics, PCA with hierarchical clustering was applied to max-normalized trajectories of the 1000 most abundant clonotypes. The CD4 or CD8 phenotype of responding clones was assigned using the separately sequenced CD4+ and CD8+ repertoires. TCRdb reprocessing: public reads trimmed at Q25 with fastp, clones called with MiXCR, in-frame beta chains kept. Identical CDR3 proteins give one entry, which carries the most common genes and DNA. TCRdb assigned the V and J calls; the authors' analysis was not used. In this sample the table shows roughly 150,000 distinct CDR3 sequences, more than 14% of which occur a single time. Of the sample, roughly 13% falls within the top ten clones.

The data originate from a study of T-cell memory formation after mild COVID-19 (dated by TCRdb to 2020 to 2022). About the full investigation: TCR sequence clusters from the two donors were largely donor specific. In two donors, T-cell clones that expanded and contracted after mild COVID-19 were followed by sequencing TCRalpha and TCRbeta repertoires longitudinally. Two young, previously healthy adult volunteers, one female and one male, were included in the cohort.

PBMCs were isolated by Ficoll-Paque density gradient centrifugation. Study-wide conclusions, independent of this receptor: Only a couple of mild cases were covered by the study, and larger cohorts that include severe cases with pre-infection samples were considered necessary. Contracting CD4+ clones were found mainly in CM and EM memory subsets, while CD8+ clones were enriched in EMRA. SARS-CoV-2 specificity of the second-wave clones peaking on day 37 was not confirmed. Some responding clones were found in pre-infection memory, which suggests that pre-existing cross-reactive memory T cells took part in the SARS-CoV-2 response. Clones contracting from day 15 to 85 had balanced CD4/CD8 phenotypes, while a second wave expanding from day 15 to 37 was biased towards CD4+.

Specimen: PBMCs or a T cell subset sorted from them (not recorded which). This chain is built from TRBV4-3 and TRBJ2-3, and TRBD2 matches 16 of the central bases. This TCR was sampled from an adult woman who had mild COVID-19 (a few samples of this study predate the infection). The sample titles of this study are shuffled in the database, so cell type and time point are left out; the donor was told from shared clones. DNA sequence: TGCGCCAGCAGCCCTGGGACTAGCGGGAGGGCCCGTCCAGATACGCAGTATTTT. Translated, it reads CASSPGTSGRARPDTQYF.